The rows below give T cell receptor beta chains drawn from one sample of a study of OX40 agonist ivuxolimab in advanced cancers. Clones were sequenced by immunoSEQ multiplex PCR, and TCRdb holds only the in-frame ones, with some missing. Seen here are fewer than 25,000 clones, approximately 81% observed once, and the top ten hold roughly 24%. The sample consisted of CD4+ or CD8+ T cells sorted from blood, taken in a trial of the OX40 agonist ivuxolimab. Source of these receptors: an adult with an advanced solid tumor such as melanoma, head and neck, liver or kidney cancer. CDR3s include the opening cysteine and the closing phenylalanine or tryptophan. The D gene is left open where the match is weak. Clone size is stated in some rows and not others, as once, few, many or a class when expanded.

CDR3aa: CASSDKGVHYGYTF; CDR3nt: TGCGCCAGCAGCGATAAAGGGGTCCACTATGGCTACACCTTC; abundance: once; d_gene: -; j_gene: TRBJ1-2; v_gene: TRBV4-1
CDR3aa: CAGEEGGNTEAFF; CDR3nt: TGTGCTGGAGAGGAAGGAGGGAACACTGAAGCTTTCTTT; abundance: -; d_gene: -; j_gene: TRBJ1-1; v_gene: TRBV30
CDR3aa: CASSLGKGFYNSPLHF; CDR3nt: TGTGCCAGCAGCTTAGGCAAGGGATTCTATAATTCACCCCTCCACTTT; abundance: few; d_gene: -; j_gene: TRBJ1-6; v_gene: TRBV7-2
CDR3aa: CASSFRGTSGGNNEQFF; CDR3nt: TGTGCCAGCAGTTTTCGGGGAACTAGCGGGGGGAACAATGAGCAGTTCTTC; abundance: -; d_gene: TRBD2; j_gene: TRBJ2-1; v_gene: TRBV27
CDR3aa: CAISAGVTASGGYTF; CDR3nt: TGTGCCATCAGCGCGGGGGTTACAGCTTCTGGGGGCTACACCTTC; abundance: -; d_gene: -; j_gene: TRBJ1-2; v_gene: TRBV10-3
CDR3aa: CASSLAKQNEQYF; CDR3nt: TGTGCCAGCAGTTTAGCCAAACAGAACGAGCAGTACTTC; abundance: -; d_gene: -; j_gene: TRBJ2-7; v_gene: TRBV28
CDR3aa: CASSIVSQDEAFF; CDR3nt: TGTGCCAGTAGTATAGTCTCCCAGGACGAAGCTTTCTTT; abundance: -; d_gene: -; j_gene: TRBJ1-1; v_gene: TRBV19
CDR3aa: CASSLGYRNEQFF; CDR3nt: TGTGCCAGCAGCTTAGGGTATAGAAATGAGCAGTTCTTC; abundance: -; d_gene: -; j_gene: TRBJ2-1; v_gene: TRBV7-6
CDR3aa: CASSQVGADEQYF; CDR3nt: TGTGCCAGCAGCCAAGTGGGGGCCGACGAGCAGTACTTC; abundance: -; d_gene: -; j_gene: TRBJ2-7; v_gene: TRBV5-5
CDR3aa: CASSGQGANDRNGYTF; CDR3nt: TGTGCCAGCAGCGGACAGGGCGCAAACGATAGAAATGGCTACACCTTC; abundance: -; d_gene: TRBD1; j_gene: TRBJ1-2; v_gene: TRBV2
CDR3aa: CASSEFRDVRNQPQHF; CDR3nt: TGTGCCAGCAGTGAATTCCGCGACGTCCGAAATCAGCCCCAGCATTTT; abundance: -; d_gene: -; j_gene: TRBJ1-5; v_gene: TRBV6-1
CDR3aa: CASSSRVYNEQFF; CDR3nt: TGTGCCAGCAGTTCGCGGGTTTACAATGAGCAGTTCTTC; abundance: -; d_gene: -; j_gene: TRBJ2-1; v_gene: TRBV27
CDR3aa: CSAMFGGPQHF; CDR3nt: TGCAGTGCCATGTTCGGGGGGCCCCAGCATTTT; abundance: -; d_gene: -; j_gene: TRBJ1-5; v_gene: TRBV20-1
CDR3aa: CASSPLGSGADTQYF; CDR3nt: TGTGCCAGCAGCCCCCTAGGCTCAGGAGCAGATACGCAGTATTTT; abundance: -; d_gene: -; j_gene: TRBJ2-3; v_gene: TRBV5-4
CDR3aa: CASSLYTEGEKLFF; CDR3nt: TGTGCCAGCAGTTTATACACAGAGGGGGAAAAACTGTTTTTT; abundance: -; d_gene: -; j_gene: TRBJ1-4; v_gene: TRBV27
CDR3aa: CAISESAGITDTQYF; CDR3nt: TGTGCCATCAGTGAGTCGGCAGGGATCACAGATACGCAGTATTTT; abundance: -; d_gene: -; j_gene: TRBJ2-3; v_gene: TRBV10-3
CDR3aa: CSGSTVTTDTQYF; CDR3nt: TGCAGCGGATCGACAGTTACCACAGATACGCAGTATTTT; abundance: -; d_gene: -; j_gene: TRBJ2-3; v_gene: TRBV29-1
CDR3aa: CASSIGAGGTEQYF; CDR3nt: TGTGCCAGTAGTATCGGGGCAGGGGGCACCGAGCAGTACTTC; abundance: once; d_gene: TRBD1; j_gene: TRBJ2-7; v_gene: TRBV19
CDR3aa: CATLLVVPGINTEAFF; CDR3nt: TGTGCCACCTTACTGGTAGTCCCCGGAATCAACACTGAAGCTTTCTTT; abundance: medium-sized; d_gene: -; j_gene: TRBJ1-1; v_gene: TRBV7-2
CDR3aa: CASRETRGEQYF; CDR3nt: TGTGCCAGCAGAGAGACCCGGGGCGAGCAGTACTTC; abundance: -; d_gene: -; j_gene: TRBJ2-7; v_gene: TRBV27
CDR3aa: CAISELRGMTETQYF; CDR3nt: TGTGCCATCAGTGAGCTTCGGGGGATGACGGAGACCCAGTACTTC; abundance: few; d_gene: -; j_gene: TRBJ2-5; v_gene: TRBV10-3
CDR3aa: CASSLKGQNTEAFF; CDR3nt: TGTGCCAGCAGCTTAAAGGGGCAGAACACTGAAGCTTTCTTT; abundance: -; d_gene: -; j_gene: TRBJ1-1; v_gene: TRBV11-3
CDR3aa: CATDPYRGTNEKLFF; CDR3nt: TGTGCCACCGACCCCTACAGGGGAACTAATGAAAAACTGTTTTTT; abundance: -; d_gene: TRBD1; j_gene: TRBJ1-4; v_gene: TRBV28
CDR3aa: CASSPDGGSRASEQYF; CDR3nt: TGCGCCAGCAGCCCAGACGGTGGTTCTCGAGCGTCCGAGCAGTACTTC; abundance: medium-sized; d_gene: -; j_gene: TRBJ2-7; v_gene: TRBV4-3
CDR3aa: CASSFGGELFF; CDR3nt: TGTGCCAGCAGCTTCGGCGGGGAGCTGTTTTTT; abundance: -; d_gene: -; j_gene: TRBJ2-2; v_gene: TRBV5-6
CDR3aa: CASSETQGPYEQYF; CDR3nt: TGTGCCAGCAGTGAAACTCAGGGCCCCTACGAGCAGTACTTC; abundance: -; d_gene: -; j_gene: TRBJ2-7; v_gene: TRBV25-1
CDR3aa: CASSLGPGNTIYF; CDR3nt: TGTGCCAGCAGTTTAGGCCCTGGAAACACCATATATTTT; abundance: few; d_gene: -; j_gene: TRBJ1-3; v_gene: TRBV27
CDR3aa: CASSLLGTGGQGYTF; CDR3nt: TGTGCCAGCAGCTTGTTGGGGACAGGGGGCCAGGGCTACACCTTC; abundance: few; d_gene: TRBD1; j_gene: TRBJ1-2; v_gene: TRBV5-8
CDR3aa: CASTPIHSNQPQHF; CDR3nt: TGTGCCAGCACACCAATCCATAGCAATCAGCCCCAGCATTTT; abundance: -; d_gene: -; j_gene: TRBJ1-5; v_gene: TRBV6-5
CDR3aa: CASSDSRANEQFF; CDR3nt: TGTGCCAGCAGTGACTCGAGGGCCAATGAGCAGTTCTTC; abundance: -; d_gene: -; j_gene: TRBJ2-1; v_gene: TRBV2
CDR3aa: CSVVLSDRANEQFF; CDR3nt: TGCAGCGTTGTATTGTCTGATAGGGCCAATGAGCAGTTCTTC; abundance: -; d_gene: -; j_gene: TRBJ2-1; v_gene: TRBV29-1
CDR3aa: CASIGGIRNEKLFF; CDR3nt: TGTGCCAGCATAGGGGGGATAAGGAATGAAAAACTGTTTTTT; abundance: -; d_gene: -; j_gene: TRBJ1-4; v_gene: TRBV6-1
CDR3aa: CASSRGVGEPQHF; CDR3nt: TGTGCCAGCTCGCGGGGGGTGGGGGAGCCCCAGCATTTT; abundance: -; d_gene: -; j_gene: TRBJ1-5; v_gene: TRBV7-8
CDR3aa: CAIETTSVRPEQYF; CDR3nt: TGTGCCATCGAGACCACTTCCGTACGTCCCGAGCAGTACTTC; abundance: -; d_gene: -; j_gene: TRBJ2-7; v_gene: TRBV2
CDR3aa: CASSEDGATVYEQFF; CDR3nt: TGTGCCAGCAGTGAAGATGGGGCAACCGTCTATGAGCAGTTCTTC; abundance: -; d_gene: -; j_gene: TRBJ2-1; v_gene: TRBV2
CDR3aa: CASSIVLADPTDTQYF; CDR3nt: TGTGCCAGTAGTATAGTACTAGCGGACCCCACAGATACGCAGTATTTT; abundance: -; d_gene: TRBD2; j_gene: TRBJ2-3; v_gene: TRBV19
CDR3aa: CASSISGEPEAFF; CDR3nt: TGTGCCAGTAGTATTTCGGGGGAACCTGAAGCTTTCTTT; abundance: -; d_gene: -; j_gene: TRBJ1-1; v_gene: TRBV19
CDR3aa: CASGTSFGTQYF; CDR3nt: TGTGCCAGCGGAACTAGTTTCGGGACCCAGTACTTC; abundance: -; d_gene: -; j_gene: TRBJ2-5; v_gene: TRBV25-1
CDR3aa: CASSEQGGETQYF; CDR3nt: TGTGCCAGCAGTGAACAGGGGGGAGAGACCCAGTACTTC; abundance: -; d_gene: -; j_gene: TRBJ2-5; v_gene: TRBV6-1
CDR3aa: CASSAGTIEQYF; CDR3nt: TGCGCCAGCAGCGCCGGGACTATCGAGCAGTACTTC; abundance: -; d_gene: TRBD2; j_gene: TRBJ2-7; v_gene: TRBV5-1
CDR3aa: CASSPDEHEQFF; CDR3nt: TGCGCCAGCAGCCCCGACGAGCATGAGCAGTTCTTC; abundance: -; d_gene: -; j_gene: TRBJ2-1; v_gene: TRBV5-1
CDR3aa: CASRDRGGSYEQYF; CDR3nt: TGTGCCAGCCGGGACAGGGGTGGGTCCTACGAGCAGTACTTC; abundance: -; d_gene: TRBD1; j_gene: TRBJ2-7; v_gene: TRBV7-2
CDR3aa: CASGDSRDEQFF; CDR3nt: TGTGCCAGCGGGGATAGTCGGGATGAGCAGTTCTTC; abundance: -; d_gene: -; j_gene: TRBJ2-1; v_gene: TRBV27
CDR3aa: CASSPGGDTQYF; CDR3nt: TGTGCCAGCAGCCCGGGCGGGGATACGCAGTATTTT; abundance: -; d_gene: -; j_gene: TRBJ2-3; v_gene: TRBV11-2
CDR3aa: CASSSLAGPNNEQFF; CDR3nt: TGTGCCAGCAGCTCCCTAGCGGGGCCTAACAATGAGCAGTTCTTC; abundance: -; d_gene: TRBD2; j_gene: TRBJ2-1; v_gene: TRBV7-3
CDR3aa: CASSLDFVGSLGYTF; CDR3nt: TGTGCCAGCAGCTTAGATTTCGTCGGGTCGCTTGGCTACACCTTC; abundance: -; d_gene: -; j_gene: TRBJ1-2; v_gene: TRBV11-2
CDR3aa: CASSLNYGKTQYF; CDR3nt: TGTGCCAGCAGCCTGAACTATGGCAAGACCCAGTACTTC; abundance: -; d_gene: -; j_gene: TRBJ2-5; v_gene: TRBV5-4
CDR3aa: CASSEGLPSYEQYF; CDR3nt: TGTGCCAGCAGCGAAGGGTTACCTTCCTACGAGCAGTACTTC; abundance: -; d_gene: -; j_gene: TRBJ2-7; v_gene: TRBV9
CDR3aa: CAVGGGQVNEKLFF; CDR3nt: TGTGCCGTAGGAGGGGGGCAGGTTAATGAAAAACTGTTTTTT; abundance: -; d_gene: -; j_gene: TRBJ1-4; v_gene: TRBV10-3
CDR3aa: CASSLAPTGSSNSPLHF; CDR3nt: TGCGCCAGCAGCTTGGCTCCAACAGGGTCAAGTAATTCACCCCTCCACTTT; abundance: once; d_gene: -; j_gene: TRBJ1-6; v_gene: TRBV5-1
CDR3aa: CATSAGGAYNEQFF; CDR3nt: TGTGCCACTTCAGCGGGGGGAGCCTACAATGAGCAGTTCTTC; abundance: few; d_gene: TRBD2; j_gene: TRBJ2-1; v_gene: TRBV6-4
CDR3aa: CASSLIRELGQPQHF; CDR3nt: TGTGCCAGCAGTTTAATTCGGGAGTTAGGTCAGCCCCAGCATTTT; abundance: -; d_gene: -; j_gene: TRBJ1-5; v_gene: TRBV27
CDR3aa: CASSLVGSEQYF; CDR3nt: TGTGCCAGCAGCTTAGTCGGCAGCGAGCAGTACTTC; abundance: -; d_gene: -; j_gene: TRBJ2-7; v_gene: TRBV13
CDR3aa: CASSQDRARYNSPLHF; CDR3nt: TGCGCCAGCAGCCAAGACAGGGCTAGGTATAATTCACCCCTCCACTTT; abundance: few; d_gene: -; j_gene: TRBJ1-6; v_gene: TRBV4-3